Given below is one T cell receptor beta chain in context. This record belongs to a study of blood T cell repertoires in COVID-19. Turning to the study itself: The United States, Italy and Spain were the sources of the acute and convalescent COVID-19 samples. In each case, the material was cDNA or gDNA derived from T cells, B-cell-depleted T cells, or PBMCs.

The CDR3 sequence is 17 residues long. Germline CDR1 reads SGHTA; CDR2 reads FQGNSA. The J segment lost 4 bases and the V segment lost 4 bases, leaving 13 bases of the junction unmatched. Per the authors' pipeline: The authors estimated nucleated cell counts from reference gene primer amplification. TCRdb keeps only in-frame clones here, not all; method: immunoSEQ multiplex PCR. The V and J calls and the clone size are those of that table, but D and trimming were determined from the DNA. This sample has 100,000 or so clones, with about 85% found just once. The chain combines TRBV7-2 with TRBJ2-5; 9 positions match TRBD2. The source of this sequence is a man aged 50-59 years with acute or convalescent COVID-19. The sample taken for sequencing was peripheral blood. The CDR3 DNA reads as TGTGCCAGCAGCTCCCGGGGCGGGAGGGCCCGTGGAGAGACCCAGTACTTC. As protein: CASSSRGGRARGETQYF. Full variable domain (rest looked up from reference TRBV7-2 and TRBJ2-5): GAGVSQSPSNKVTEKGKDVELRCDPISGHTALYWYRQSLGQGLEFLIYFQGNSAPDKSGLPSDRFSAERTGGSVSTLTIQRTQQEDSAVYLCASSSRGGRARGETQYFGPGTRLLVL.